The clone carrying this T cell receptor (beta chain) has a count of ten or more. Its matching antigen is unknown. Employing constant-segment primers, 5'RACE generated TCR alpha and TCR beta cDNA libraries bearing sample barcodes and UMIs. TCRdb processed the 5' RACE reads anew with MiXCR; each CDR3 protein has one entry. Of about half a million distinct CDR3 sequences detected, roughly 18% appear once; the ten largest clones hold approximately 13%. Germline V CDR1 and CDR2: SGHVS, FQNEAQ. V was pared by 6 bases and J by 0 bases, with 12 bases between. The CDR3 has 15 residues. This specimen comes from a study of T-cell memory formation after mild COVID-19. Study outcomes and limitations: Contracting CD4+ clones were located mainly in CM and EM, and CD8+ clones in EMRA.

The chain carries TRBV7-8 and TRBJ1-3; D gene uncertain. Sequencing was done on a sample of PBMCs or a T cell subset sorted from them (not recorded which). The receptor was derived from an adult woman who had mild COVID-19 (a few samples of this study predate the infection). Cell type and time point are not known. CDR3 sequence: CASRQLGSSGNTIYF. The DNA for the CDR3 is TGTGCCAGCAGACAACTCGGGAGCTCTGGAAACACCATATATTTT.